This T cell receptor beta chain stems from a study of OX40 agonist ivuxolimab in advanced cancers. Blood sampling was done at baseline, cycle 4 day 1, and cycle 7 day 1. V lost 0 bases to trimming and J lost 10 bases, with 12 bases between them. The CDR3 loop spans 13 amino acids. CDR1 SGHNT and CDR2 YENEEA come from the germline V gene. The data were produced by immunoSEQ multiplex PCR, yet TCRdb's version contains in-frame clones alone and is incomplete. This sample yields about 73,000 clones, of which 75% to 90% are seen a single time; roughly 0.5% belongs to the top ten. The TCR was taken from an adult with an advanced solid tumor such as melanoma, head and neck, liver or kidney cancer. The sequenced sample was CD4+ or CD8+ T cells sorted from blood, obtained in a trial of the OX40 agonist ivuxolimab. V gene TRBV11-3 combines with J gene TRBJ2-5; D gene ambiguous. The CDR3 here is CASSLDLDSRQYF. The CDR3 DNA reads as TGTGCCAGCAGCTTAGATTTAGATTCCCGCCAGTACTTC. Drawing the rest from reference TRBV11-3 and TRBJ2-5, the complete variable domain is EAGVVQSPRYKIIEKKQPVAFWCNPISGHNTLYWYLQNLGQGPELLIRYENEEAVDDSQLPKDRFSAERLKGVDSTLKIQPAELGDSAVYLCASSLDLDSRQYFGPGTRLLVL.